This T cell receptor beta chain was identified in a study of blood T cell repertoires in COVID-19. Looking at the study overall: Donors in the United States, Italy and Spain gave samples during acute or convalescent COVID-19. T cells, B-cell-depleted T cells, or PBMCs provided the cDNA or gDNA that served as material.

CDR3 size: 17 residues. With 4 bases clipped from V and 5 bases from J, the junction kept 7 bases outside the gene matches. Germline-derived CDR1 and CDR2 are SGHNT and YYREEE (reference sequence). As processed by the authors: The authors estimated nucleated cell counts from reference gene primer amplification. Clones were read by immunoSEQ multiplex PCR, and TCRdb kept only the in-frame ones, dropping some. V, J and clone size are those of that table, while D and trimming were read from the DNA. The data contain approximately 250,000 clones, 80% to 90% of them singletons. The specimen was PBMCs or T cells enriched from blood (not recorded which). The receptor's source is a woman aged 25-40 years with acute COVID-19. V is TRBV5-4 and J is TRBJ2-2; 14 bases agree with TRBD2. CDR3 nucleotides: TGTGCCAGCAGCGCGGGACTAGCGGGAGAGCGGACCGGGGAGCTGTTTTTT. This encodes CASSAGLAGERTGELFF.